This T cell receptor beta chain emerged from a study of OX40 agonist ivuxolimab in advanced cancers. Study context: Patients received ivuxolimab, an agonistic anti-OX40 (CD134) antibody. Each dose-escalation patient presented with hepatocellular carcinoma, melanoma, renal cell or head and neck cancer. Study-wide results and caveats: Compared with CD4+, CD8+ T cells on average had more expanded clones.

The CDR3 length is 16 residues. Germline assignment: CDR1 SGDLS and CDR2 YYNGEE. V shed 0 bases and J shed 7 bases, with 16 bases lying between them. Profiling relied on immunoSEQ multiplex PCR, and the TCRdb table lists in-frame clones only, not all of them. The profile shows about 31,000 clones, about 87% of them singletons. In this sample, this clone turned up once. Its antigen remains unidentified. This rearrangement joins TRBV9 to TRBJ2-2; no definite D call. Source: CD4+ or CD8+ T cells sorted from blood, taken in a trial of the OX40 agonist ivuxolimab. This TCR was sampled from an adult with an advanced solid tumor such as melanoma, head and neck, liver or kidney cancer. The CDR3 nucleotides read TGTGCCAGCAGCGTAGTAGGTGGACGGCACTACGGGGAGCTGTTTTTT. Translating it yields CASSVVGGRHYGELFF.